This TCR beta chain was captured in a study of control samples from healthy donors and cancer patients. Assay: immunoSEQ multiplex PCR; the TCRdb copy retains only in-frame clones and omits some. The sample records 85,000 to 100,000 clones, 85% to 95% being singletons. This sequence was found in a man younger than 30 in good health. What was sequenced was blood.

The CDR3 region is CASKGRGLAGGPRSYEQYF. DNA of the CDR3: TGTGCCAGCAAAGGCCGGGGGCTAGCGGGAGGGCCGAGGTCCTACGAGCAGTACTTC. The V and J genes are TRBV2 and TRBJ2-7; 12 bases are shared with TRBD2. Trimming at V came to 7 bases and at J to 1 base, leaving 17 bases not matched to a gene. This CDR3 has 19 residues. CDR1 and CDR2 from the germline V gene are SNHLY and FYNNEI.